The rows below give T cell receptor beta chains drawn from one sample of a study of cytomegalovirus exposure and HLA in healthy donors. Here immunoSEQ multiplex PCR was the method, and the copy in TCRdb shows in-frame clones only, minus some. The repertoire holds about 140,000 clones, with 73% as singletons. Sequenced sample: PBMCs. The receptors were sampled from a woman in her forties in good health and CMV-seronegative. CDR3s include the opening cysteine and the closing phenylalanine or tryptophan. A D gene is named only where the DNA matches it firmly. Clone size is stated in some rows and not others, as once, few, many or a class when expanded.

- TRBD2 TRBJ2-3 TRBV27 CASSPGPGLAGNTQYF TGTGCCAGCAGTCCGGGCCCGGGACTAGCGGGTAATACGCAGTATTTT
few - TRBJ1-2 TRBV2 CASSLTPNPNYGYTF TGTGCCAGCAGTTTGACACCAAACCCAAACTATGGCTACACCTTC
- TRBD2 TRBJ2-1 TRBV5-1 CASSLGSSGGVYEQFF TGCGCCAGCAGCTTGGGGTCTAGCGGGGGGGTGTATGAGCAGTTCTTC
few TRBD1 TRBJ2-2 TRBV18 CASSPPKTGQGNTGELFF TGTGCCAGCTCACCTCCTAAGACGGGACAGGGGAACACCGGGGAGCTGTTTTTT
- - TRBJ1-5 TRBV28 CASSSEGYRDHQPQHF TGTGCCAGCAGTTCAGAGGGCTACAGGGATCATCAGCCCCAGCATTTT
- - TRBJ1-5 TRBV28 CASSLLGDSNQPQHF TGTGCCAGCAGTTTATTAGGGGATTCAAATCAGCCCCAGCATTTT
- - TRBJ2-3 TRBV27 CASSFGGGLSTQYF TGTGCCAGCAGTTTTGGGGGGGGCTTGTCTACGCAGTATTTT
- TRBD1 TRBJ2-1 TRBV9 CASSLRQGAQNEQFF TGTGCCAGCAGCCTCCGACAGGGGGCGCAGAATGAGCAGTTCTTC
- - TRBJ1-2 TRBV18 CASSPMEGNGYTF TGTGCCAGCTCACCTATGGAGGGTAATGGCTACACCTTC
- - TRBJ1-2 TRBV5-5 CASSYNRVEGYTF TGTGCCAGCAGCTATAACAGGGTGGAGGGCTACACCTTC
- - TRBJ2-7 TRBV5-1 CASSPPGLKESYEQYF TGCGCCAGCAGCCCCCCGGGACTCAAAGAATCCTACGAGCAGTACTTC
- TRBD1 TRBJ1-1 TRBV5-6 CASRPTGVTEAFF TGTGCCAGCAGACCTACAGGGGTCACTGAAGCTTTCTTT
- - TRBJ2-7 TRBV7-9 CASSIGAGYEQYF TGTGCCAGCAGCATAGGTGCAGGGTACGAGCAGTACTTC
- TRBD1 TRBJ1-1 TRBV19 CASSSPQGMMNTEAFF TGTGCCAGTAGTAGCCCACAGGGGATGATGAACACTGAAGCTTTCTTT
- - TRBJ2-1 TRBV5-1 CASSWSSYNEQFF TGCGCCAGCAGCTGGAGCTCCTACAATGAGCAGTTCTTC
- - TRBJ2-1 TRBV4-1 CASSQGVVRGGYNEQFF TGCGCCAGCAGCCAAGGGGTTGTGAGGGGGGGATACAATGAGCAGTTCTTC
- TRBD1 TRBJ1-4 TRBV18 CASSPPGTGVEKLFF TGTGCCAGCTCACCACCGGGGACAGGTGTTGAAAAACTGTTTTTT
- - TRBJ2-7 TRBV27 CASSGQGGVFDEQYF TGTGCCAGCAGTGGCCAGGGTGGGGTGTTTGACGAGCAGTACTTC
- - TRBJ2-3 TRBV29-1 CSDGDLQTQYF TGCAGCGACGGGGACTTGCAGACGCAGTATTTT
few - TRBJ1-5 TRBV6-5 CASSINSNQPQHF TGTGCCAGCAGTATAAATAGCAATCAGCCCCAGCATTTT
- TRBD1 TRBJ1-4 TRBV7-8 CASSQGTGVEKLFF TGTGCCAGCAGCCAAGGGACAGGGGTTGAAAAACTGTTTTTT
once - TRBJ1-4 TRBV7-9 CASSLNPGLEGTNEKLFF TGTGCCAGCAGCCTAAACCCGGGACTGGAGGGCACTAATGAAAAACTGTTTTTT
- TRBD2 TRBJ2-2 TRBV6-1 CASSDGTRSGELFF TGTGCCAGCAGTGACGGGACTAGATCCGGGGAGCTGTTTTTT
- TRBD1 TRBJ2-7 TRBV15 CATSREKQGSSYEQYF TGTGCCACCAGCAGAGAAAAACAGGGGTCTTCCTACGAGCAGTACTTC
- - TRBJ2-2 TRBV6-5 CASSYSTDRGGGELFF TGTGCCAGCAGTTACTCGACCGACCGGGGTGGCGGGGAGCTGTTTTTT
many - TRBJ2-1 TRBV6-5 CASSYVGGITYNEQFF TGTGCCAGCAGTTACGTGGGGGGAATCACCTACAATGAGCAGTTCTTC
- TRBD2 TRBJ2-3 TRBV7-9 CASTLNSGSTDTQYF TGTGCCAGCACCCTTAATAGCGGGAGCACAGATACGCAGTATTTT
few - TRBJ1-1 TRBV2 CANGQFMNTEAFF TGTGCCAACGGACAGTTCATGAACACTGAAGCTTTCTTT
- TRBD1 TRBJ1-1 TRBV19 CASSSRGLPTEAFF TGTGCCAGTAGTAGCAGGGGGTTGCCCACTGAAGCTTTCTTT
- - TRBJ1-5 TRBV9 CASSADGVNQPQHF TGTGCCAGCAGCGCGGACGGGGTCAATCAGCCCCAGCATTTT
- TRBD1 TRBJ2-1 TRBV27 CASSLLGTGRPYNEQFF TGTGCCAGCAGTTTACTTGGGACAGGGCGACCCTACAATGAGCAGTTCTTC
few - TRBJ1-2 TRBV6-1 CASSVWESSGYTF TGTGCCAGCAGTGTCTGGGAGTCGTCAGGCTACACCTTC
once TRBD1 TRBJ1-1 TRBV19 CASSLGQGTTEAFF TGTGCCAGTAGTCTCGGACAGGGGACCACTGAAGCTTTCTTT
few TRBD1 TRBJ1-3 TRBV4-3 CASSRSYRDRGNTIYF TGCGCCAGCAGCCGAAGCTACCGGGACAGGGGAAACACCATATATTTT
- - TRBJ1-3 TRBV18 CASSRGLSSGNTIYF TGTGCCAGCTCACGCGGGTTGAGCTCTGGAAACACCATATATTTT
- - TRBJ1-6 TRBV6-5 CASSEKDRRSPLHF TGTGCCAGCAGTGAAAAAGACAGACGGTCACCCCTCCACTTT
- TRBD1 TRBJ1-1 TRBV14 CASSQTDRARNTEAFF TGTGCCAGCAGCCAAACCGACAGGGCCCGGAACACTGAAGCTTTCTTT
few - TRBJ1-1 TRBV6-5 CASRTSRGTEAFF TGTGCCAGCAGGACCTCCCGCGGAACTGAAGCTTTCTTT
- TRBD1 TRBJ1-2 TRBV4-3 CASSVGQGDGYTF TGCGCCAGCAGCGTCGGACAGGGAGATGGCTACACCTTC
- TRBD2 TRBJ2-3 TRBV7-2 CASSDTSGGAPSTDTQYF TGTGCCAGCAGCGACACTAGCGGGGGGGCTCCTAGCACAGATACGCAGTATTTT
- - TRBJ2-1 TRBV7-3 CASSPQQGSHTEQFF TGTGCCAGCAGCCCTCAACAGGGTTCCCACACGGAGCAGTTCTTC
once TRBD1 TRBJ1-1 TRBV5-8 CASSLALGTGVNTEAFF TGTGCCAGCAGCTTGGCCCTAGGTACAGGGGTAAACACTGAAGCTTTCTTT
- TRBD2 TRBJ2-5 TRBV5-6 CASSLASGGQETQYF TGTGCCAGCAGCTTGGCTAGCGGGGGGCAAGAGACCCAGTACTTC
- TRBD1 TRBJ1-2 TRBV6-5 CASSDWDRGRAGYTF TGTGCCAGCAGTGACTGGGACAGGGGACGGGCTGGCTACACCTTC
- TRBD1 TRBJ1-6 TRBV10-2 CASSEDDRDSSPLHF TGCGCCAGCAGTGAGGACGACAGGGATAGTTCACCCCTCCACTTT
- TRBD1 TRBJ1-6 TRBV7-8 CASSLPGQGNSPLHF TGTGCCAGCAGCTTACCCGGACAGGGTAATTCACCCCTCCACTTT
- - TRBJ1-1 TRBV19 CASSIGQMNTEAFF TGTGCCAGTAGTATTGGTCAGATGAACACTGAAGCTTTCTTT
once TRBD1 TRBJ2-2 TRBV12-5 CASGQDRVALNTGELFF TGTGCTAGTGGCCAAGACAGGGTCGCCCTAAACACCGGGGAGCTGTTTTTT
- - TRBJ1-4 TRBV4-1 CASSQAGGQGGKLFF TGCGCCAGCAGCCAAGCGGGCGGGCAAGGTGGAAAACTGTTTTTT
- TRBD1 TRBJ1-3 TRBV7-6 CASSFGTGGSTLYGNTIYF TGTGCCAGCAGCTTCGGGACAGGCGGATCGACGTTATATGGAAACACCATATATTTT
- TRBD2 TRBJ2-3 TRBV5-4 CASSLGGGGTTDTQYF TGTGCCAGCAGCTTGGGTGGCGGGGGGACCACAGATACGCAGTATTTT
- - TRBJ2-7 TRBV4-1 CASSRGQSGDYEQYF TGCGCCAGCAGCCGGGGACAGTCGGGGGACTACGAGCAGTACTTC
- TRBD1 TRBJ1-2 TRBV7-2 CASSGTGTDSYGYTF TGTGCCAGCAGCGGAACCGGGACAGACTCCTATGGCTACACCTTC